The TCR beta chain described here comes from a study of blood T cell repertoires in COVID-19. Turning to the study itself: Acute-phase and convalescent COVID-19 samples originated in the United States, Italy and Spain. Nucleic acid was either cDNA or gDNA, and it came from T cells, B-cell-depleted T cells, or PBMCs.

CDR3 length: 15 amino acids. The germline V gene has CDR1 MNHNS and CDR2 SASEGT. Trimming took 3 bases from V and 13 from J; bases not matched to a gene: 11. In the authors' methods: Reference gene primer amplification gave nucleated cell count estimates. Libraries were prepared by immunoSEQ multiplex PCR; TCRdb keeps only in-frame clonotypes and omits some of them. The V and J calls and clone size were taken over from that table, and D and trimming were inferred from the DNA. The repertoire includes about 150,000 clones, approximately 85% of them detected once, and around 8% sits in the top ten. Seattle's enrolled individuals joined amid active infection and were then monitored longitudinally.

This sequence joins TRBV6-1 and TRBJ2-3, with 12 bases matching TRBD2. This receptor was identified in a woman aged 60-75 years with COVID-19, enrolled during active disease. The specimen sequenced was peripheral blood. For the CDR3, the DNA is TGTGCCAGCAGTGAGACCGGACTAGCGGGGCAACAGGAGTATTTT. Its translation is CASSETGLAGQQEYF.